The next 2 T cell receptor beta chains were all read from a single sample in a study of CD8+ T cells in alopecia areata. On the basis of CD4, CD8alpha, NKG2D, NKG2ACE and other markers, pooled cutaneous lymph node cells were sorted. cDNA prepared by RNA extraction and subsequent reverse transcription served as the template for sequencing. TCRdb keeps only in-frame clones here, not all; method: immunoSEQ multiplex PCR. The sample is made up of more than 250,000 clones, none counted only once. The sequencing input was CD4+ T cells sorted from a lymph node. These receptors were obtained from a C3H/HeJ mouse with alopecia areata. For this strain, the MHC haplotype corresponds to H2-k.

With respect to this clone: Gene names and germline refer to mouse. The read terminates 4 residues ahead of where the CDR3 ends, so the germline J gene completes it. This chain joins TRBV13-1 and TRBJ2-7; D gene uncertain. In germline, CDR1 is NSHNY, CDR2 SYGAGN. This CDR3 has 12 amino acids. The CDR3 loop reads CASSDAMDEQYF. Partial CDR3 DNA: TGTGCCAGCAGTGATGCAATGGAT.

This clone turned up a few times. Gene names are mouse gene names. The read stops 4 residues short of the end of the CDR3; the missing end is completed from the germline J gene. J is TRBJ2-3 and V is TRBV19, with 9 bases fitting TRBD2. The CDR3 totals 13 residues. Unmatched junction bases numbered 1, after V lost 4 bases and J lost 4 bases. CDR1 and CDR2 (germline): FNHDT, SITEND (reference sequence). The part of the CDR3 DNA that was read is TGTGCCAGCAGTTGGGGGGGCCCAGAA. This translates into CASSWGGPE. The full CDR3 is CASSWGGPETLYF.